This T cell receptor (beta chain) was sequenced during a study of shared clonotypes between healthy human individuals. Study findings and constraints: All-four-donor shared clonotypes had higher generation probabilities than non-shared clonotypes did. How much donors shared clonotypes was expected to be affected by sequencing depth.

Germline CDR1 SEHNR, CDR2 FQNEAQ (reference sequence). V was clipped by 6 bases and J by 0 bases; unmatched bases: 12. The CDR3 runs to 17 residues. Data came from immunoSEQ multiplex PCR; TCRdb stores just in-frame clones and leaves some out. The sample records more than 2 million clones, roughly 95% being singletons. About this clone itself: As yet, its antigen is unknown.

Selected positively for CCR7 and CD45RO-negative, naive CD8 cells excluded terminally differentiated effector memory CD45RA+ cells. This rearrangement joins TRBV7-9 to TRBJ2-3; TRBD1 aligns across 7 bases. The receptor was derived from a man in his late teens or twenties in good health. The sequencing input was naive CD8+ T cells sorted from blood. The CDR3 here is CASRDGKGAPSTDTQYF. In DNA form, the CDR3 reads TGTGCCAGCAGGGACGGAAAGGGGGCCCCTAGCACAGATACGCAGTATTTT.